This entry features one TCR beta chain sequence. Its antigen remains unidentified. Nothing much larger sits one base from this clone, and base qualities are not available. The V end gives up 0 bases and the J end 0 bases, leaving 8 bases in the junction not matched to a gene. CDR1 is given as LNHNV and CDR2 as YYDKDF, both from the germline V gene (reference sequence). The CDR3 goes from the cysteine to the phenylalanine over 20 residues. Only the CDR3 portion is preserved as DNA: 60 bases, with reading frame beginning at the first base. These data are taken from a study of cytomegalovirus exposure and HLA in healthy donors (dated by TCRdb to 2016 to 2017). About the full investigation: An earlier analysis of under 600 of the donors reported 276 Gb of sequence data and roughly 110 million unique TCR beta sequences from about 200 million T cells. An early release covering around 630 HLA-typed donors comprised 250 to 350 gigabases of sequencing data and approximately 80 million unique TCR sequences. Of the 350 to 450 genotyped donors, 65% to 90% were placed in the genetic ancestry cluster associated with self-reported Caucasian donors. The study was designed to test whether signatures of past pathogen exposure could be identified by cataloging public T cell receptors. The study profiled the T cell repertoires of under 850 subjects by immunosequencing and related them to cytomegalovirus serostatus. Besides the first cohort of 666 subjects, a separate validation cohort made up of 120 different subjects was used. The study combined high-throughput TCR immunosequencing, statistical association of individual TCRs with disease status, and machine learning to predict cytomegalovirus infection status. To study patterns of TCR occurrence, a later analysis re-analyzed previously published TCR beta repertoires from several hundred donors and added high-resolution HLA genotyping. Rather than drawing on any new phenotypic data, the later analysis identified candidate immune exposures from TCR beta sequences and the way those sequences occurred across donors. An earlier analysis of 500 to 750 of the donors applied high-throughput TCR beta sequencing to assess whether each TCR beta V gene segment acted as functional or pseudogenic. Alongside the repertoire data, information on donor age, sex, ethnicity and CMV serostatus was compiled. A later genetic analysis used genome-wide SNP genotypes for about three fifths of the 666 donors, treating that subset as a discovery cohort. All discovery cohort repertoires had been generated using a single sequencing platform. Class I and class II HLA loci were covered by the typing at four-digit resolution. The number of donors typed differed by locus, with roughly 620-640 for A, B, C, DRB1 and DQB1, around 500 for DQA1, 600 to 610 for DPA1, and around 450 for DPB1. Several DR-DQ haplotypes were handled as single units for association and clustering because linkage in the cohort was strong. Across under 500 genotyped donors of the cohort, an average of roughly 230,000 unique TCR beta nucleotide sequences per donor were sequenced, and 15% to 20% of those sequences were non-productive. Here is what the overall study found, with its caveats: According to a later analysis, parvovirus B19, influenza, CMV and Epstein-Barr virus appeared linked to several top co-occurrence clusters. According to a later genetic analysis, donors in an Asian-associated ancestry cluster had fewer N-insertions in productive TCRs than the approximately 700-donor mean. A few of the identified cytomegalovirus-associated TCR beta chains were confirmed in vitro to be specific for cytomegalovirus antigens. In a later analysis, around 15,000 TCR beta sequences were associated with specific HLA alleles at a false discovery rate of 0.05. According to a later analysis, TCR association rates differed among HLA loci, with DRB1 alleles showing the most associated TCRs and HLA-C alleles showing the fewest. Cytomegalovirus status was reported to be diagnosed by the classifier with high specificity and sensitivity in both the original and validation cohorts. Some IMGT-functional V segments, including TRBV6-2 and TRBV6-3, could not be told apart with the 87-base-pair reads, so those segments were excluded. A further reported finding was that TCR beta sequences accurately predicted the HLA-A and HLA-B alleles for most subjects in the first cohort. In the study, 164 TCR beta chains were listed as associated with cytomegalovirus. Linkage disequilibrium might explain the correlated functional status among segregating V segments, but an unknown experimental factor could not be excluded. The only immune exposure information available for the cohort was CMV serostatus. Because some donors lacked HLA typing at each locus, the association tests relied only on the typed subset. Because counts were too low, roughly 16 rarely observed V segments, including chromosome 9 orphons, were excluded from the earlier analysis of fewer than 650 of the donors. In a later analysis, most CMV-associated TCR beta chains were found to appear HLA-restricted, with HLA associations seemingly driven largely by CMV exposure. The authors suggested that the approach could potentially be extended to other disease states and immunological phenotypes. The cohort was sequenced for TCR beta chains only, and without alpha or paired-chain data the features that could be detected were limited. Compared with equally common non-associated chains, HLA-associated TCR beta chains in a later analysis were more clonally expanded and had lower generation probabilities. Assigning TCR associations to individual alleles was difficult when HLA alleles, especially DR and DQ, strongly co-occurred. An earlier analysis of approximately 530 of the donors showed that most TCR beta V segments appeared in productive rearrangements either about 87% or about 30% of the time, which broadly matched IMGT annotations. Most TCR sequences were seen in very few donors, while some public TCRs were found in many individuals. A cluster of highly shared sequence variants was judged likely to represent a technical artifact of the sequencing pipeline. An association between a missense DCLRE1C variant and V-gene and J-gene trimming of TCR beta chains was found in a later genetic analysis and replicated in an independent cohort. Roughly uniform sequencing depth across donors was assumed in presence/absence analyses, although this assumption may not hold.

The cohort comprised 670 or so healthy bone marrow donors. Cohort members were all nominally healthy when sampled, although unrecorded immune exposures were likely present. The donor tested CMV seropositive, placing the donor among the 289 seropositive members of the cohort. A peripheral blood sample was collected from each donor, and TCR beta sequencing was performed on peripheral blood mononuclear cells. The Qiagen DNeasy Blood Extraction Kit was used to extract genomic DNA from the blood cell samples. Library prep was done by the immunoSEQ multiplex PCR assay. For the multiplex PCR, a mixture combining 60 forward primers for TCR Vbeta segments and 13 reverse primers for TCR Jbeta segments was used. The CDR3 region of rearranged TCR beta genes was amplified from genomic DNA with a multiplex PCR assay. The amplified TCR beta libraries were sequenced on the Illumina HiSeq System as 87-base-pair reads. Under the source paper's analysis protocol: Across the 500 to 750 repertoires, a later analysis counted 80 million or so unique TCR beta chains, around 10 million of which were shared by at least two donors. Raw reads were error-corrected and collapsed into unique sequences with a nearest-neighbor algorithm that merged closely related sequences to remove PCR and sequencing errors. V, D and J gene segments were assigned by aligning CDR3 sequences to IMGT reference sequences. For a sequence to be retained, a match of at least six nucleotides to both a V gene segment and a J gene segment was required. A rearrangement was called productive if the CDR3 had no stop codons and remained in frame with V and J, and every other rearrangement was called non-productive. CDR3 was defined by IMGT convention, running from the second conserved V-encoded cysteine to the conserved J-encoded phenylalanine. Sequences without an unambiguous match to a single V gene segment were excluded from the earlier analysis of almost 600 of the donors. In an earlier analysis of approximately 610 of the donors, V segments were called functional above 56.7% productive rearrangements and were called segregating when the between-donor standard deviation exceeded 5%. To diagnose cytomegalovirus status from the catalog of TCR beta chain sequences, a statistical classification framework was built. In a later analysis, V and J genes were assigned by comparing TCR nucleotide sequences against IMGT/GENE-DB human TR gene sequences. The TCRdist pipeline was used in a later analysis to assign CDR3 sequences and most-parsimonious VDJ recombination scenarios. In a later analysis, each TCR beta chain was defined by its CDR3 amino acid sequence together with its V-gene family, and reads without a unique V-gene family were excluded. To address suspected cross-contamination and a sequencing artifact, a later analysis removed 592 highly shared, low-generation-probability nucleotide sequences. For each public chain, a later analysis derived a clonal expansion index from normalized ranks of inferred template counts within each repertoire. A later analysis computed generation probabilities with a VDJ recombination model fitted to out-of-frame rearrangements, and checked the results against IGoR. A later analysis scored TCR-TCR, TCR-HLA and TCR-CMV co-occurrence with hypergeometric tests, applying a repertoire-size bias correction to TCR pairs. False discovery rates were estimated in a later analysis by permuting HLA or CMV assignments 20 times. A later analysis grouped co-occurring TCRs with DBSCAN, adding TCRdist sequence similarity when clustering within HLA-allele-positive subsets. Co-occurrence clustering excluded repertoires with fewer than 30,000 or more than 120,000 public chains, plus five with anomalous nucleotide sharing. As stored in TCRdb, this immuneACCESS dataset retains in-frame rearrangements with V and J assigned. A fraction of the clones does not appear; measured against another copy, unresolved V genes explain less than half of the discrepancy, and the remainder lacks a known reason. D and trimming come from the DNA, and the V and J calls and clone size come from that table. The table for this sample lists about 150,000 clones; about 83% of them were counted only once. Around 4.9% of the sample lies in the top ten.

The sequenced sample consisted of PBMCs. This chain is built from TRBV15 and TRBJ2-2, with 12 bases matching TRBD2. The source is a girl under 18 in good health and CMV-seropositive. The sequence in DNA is TGTGCCACCAGCAGAGATCTGAGACTAGCGGGGGCCGCGAACACCGGGGAGCTGTTTTTT. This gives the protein CATSRDLRLAGAANTGELFF.